This T cell receptor (beta chain) was captured by sequencing in a study of blood T cell repertoires in COVID-19. In germline, CDR1 is SEHNR, CDR2 FQNEAQ (reference sequence). The CDR3 is 15 residues long. The ends were cut back, 1 base at V and 0 bases at J, with 9 bases in the middle. Sequencing used immunoSEQ multiplex PCR; TCRdb keeps in-frame clones, though not all of them. The data contain approximately 200,000 clones, 94% of them singletons. Sequencing was performed on peripheral blood. The clonotype was recovered from a man aged 30-40 years with COVID-19, enrolled during active disease. The rearrangement uses TRBV7-9 and TRBJ1-2; no clear D gene. Here the CDR3 DNA reads TGTGCCAGCAGCTTAGTTTCGGGTACTAACTATGGCTACACCTTC. Translation gives CASSLVSGTNYGYTF.